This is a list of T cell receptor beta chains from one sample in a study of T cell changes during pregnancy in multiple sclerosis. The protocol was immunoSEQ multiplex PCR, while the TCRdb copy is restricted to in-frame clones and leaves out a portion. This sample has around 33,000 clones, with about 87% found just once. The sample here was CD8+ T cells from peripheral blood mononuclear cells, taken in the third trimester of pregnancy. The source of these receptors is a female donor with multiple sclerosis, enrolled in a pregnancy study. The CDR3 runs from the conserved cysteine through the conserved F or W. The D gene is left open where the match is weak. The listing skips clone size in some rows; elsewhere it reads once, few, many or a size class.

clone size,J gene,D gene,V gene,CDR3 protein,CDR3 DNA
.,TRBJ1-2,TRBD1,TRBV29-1,CSALPPGQGAHGYTF,TGCAGCGCCCTACCTCCGGGACAGGGGGCCCACGGCTACACCTTC
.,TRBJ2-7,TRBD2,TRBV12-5,CASGLTSGGRGGEQYF,TGTGCTAGTGGTTTAACTAGCGGGGGACGTGGGGGCGAGCAGTACTTC
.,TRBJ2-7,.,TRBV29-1,CSVLPATVAYEQYF,TGCAGCGTTCTCCCCGCGACAGTCGCCTACGAGCAGTACTTC
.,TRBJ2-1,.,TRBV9,CASTKKGGTYNEQFF,TGTGCCAGCACCAAAAAGGGGGGGACCTACAATGAGCAGTTCTTC
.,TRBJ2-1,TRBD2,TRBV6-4,CASSDSSGDYNEQFF,TGTGCCAGCAGTGACTCTAGCGGGGACTACAATGAGCAGTTCTTC
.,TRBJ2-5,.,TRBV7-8,CASSYWARETQYF,TGTGCCAGCAGTTATTGGGCTCGAGAGACCCAGTACTTC
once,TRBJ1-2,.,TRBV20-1,CSAPTGFYTF,TGCAGTGCTCCTACAGGGTTCTACACCTTC
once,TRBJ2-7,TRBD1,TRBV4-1,CASSQGRDRNVYEQYF,TGCGCCAGCAGCCAAGGCCGGGACAGGAATGTCTACGAGCAGTACTTC
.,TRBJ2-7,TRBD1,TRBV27,CASSITGVGTYEQYF,TGTGCCAGCAGCATCACAGGGGTGGGGACCTACGAGCAGTACTTC
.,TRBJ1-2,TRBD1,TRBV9,CASSVEAHADRGGPYGYTF,TGTGCCAGCAGCGTAGAGGCCCATGCTGACAGGGGTGGTCCCTATGGCTACACCTTC
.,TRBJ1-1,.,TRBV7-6,CASSPRGNSKTEAFF,TGTGCCAGCAGCCCGCGAGGTAATTCAAAAACTGAAGCTTTCTTT
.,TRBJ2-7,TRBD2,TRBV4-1,CASSPQLGEGSSYEQYF,TGCGCCAGCAGCCCGCAACTCGGGGAGGGGAGCTCCTACGAGCAGTACTTC
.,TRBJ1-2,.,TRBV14,CASSHGPSGNYGYTF,TGTGCCAGCAGCCATGGGCCTTCCGGAAACTATGGCTACACCTTC
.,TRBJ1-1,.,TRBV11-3,CASSQRGPNTEAFF,TGTGCCAGCAGCCAAAGAGGGCCGAACACTGAAGCTTTCTTT
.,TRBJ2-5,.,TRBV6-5,CASSESFGETQYF,TGTGCCAGCAGTGAGTCTTTCGGGGAGACCCAGTACTTC
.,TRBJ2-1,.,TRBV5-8,CASSPQTRPLGQFF,TGTGCCAGCAGCCCTCAGACTAGACCCCTAGGGCAGTTCTTC
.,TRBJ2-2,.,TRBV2,CASSTTATGELFF,TGTGCCAGCAGTACCACAGCCACCGGGGAGCTGTTTTTT
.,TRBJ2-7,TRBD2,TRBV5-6,CASSVGLAGAYEQYF,TGTGCCAGCAGCGTGGGACTAGCGGGGGCCTACGAGCAGTACTTC
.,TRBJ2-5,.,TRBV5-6,CASSFSGNQETQYF,TGTGCCAGCAGCTTTTCGGGAAACCAAGAGACCCAGTACTTC
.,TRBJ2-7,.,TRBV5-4,CASSPLRSPGADEQYF,TGTGCCAGCAGTCCACTAAGGTCGCCAGGGGCAGACGAGCAGTACTTC
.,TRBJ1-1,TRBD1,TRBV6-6,CATTRTGWETEAFF,TGTGCCACCACGCGGACAGGGTGGGAGACTGAAGCTTTCTTT
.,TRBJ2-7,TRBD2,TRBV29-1,CSVEEGAGVEQYF,TGCAGCGTTGAAGAAGGGGCGGGAGTCGAGCAGTACTTC
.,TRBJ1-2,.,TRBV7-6,CASSRGTDPNYGYTF,TGTGCCAGCAGCAGGGGGACGGATCCAAACTATGGCTACACCTTC
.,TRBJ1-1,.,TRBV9,CASGGGTEAFF,TGTGCCAGCGGGGGGGGGACGGAAGCTTTCTTT
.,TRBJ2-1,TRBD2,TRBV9,CASSVGTSGGSYNEQFF,TGTGCCAGCAGCGTAGGGACTAGCGGGGGATCCTACAATGAGCAGTTCTTC
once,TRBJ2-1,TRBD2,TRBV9,CASSVSLAGGYNEQFF,TGTGCCAGCAGCGTATCCCTAGCGGGGGGTTACAATGAGCAGTTCTTC
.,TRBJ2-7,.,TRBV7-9,CASSSPDSSYEQYF,TGTGCCAGCAGCTCACCGGACTCCTCCTACGAGCAGTACTTC
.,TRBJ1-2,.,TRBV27,CASSNRDWGYGYTF,TGTGCCAGCAGTAACCGGGACTGGGGCTATGGCTACACCTTC
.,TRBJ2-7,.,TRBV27,CASSFFPGAYEQYF,TGTGCCAGCAGTTTCTTTCCAGGGGCCTACGAGCAGTACTTC
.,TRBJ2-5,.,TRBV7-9,CASSFPLDTTEETQYF,TGTGCCAGCAGCTTCCCCCTCGACACCACCGAAGAGACCCAGTACTTC
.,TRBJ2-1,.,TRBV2,CASSADRTNEQFF,TGTGCCAGCAGTGCCGACAGAACCAATGAGCAGTTCTTC
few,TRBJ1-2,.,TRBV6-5,CASKPRDTDYYGYTF,TGTGCCAGCAAGCCTCGGGACACGGATTACTATGGCTACACCTTC
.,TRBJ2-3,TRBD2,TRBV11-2,CASSHASTSGGDTDTQYF,TGTGCCAGCAGCCATGCTTCGACTAGCGGGGGAGACACAGATACGCAGTATTTT
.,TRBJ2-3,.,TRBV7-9,CASLSVLSTDTQYF,TGTGCCAGCCTCTCTGTCCTCAGCACAGATACGCAGTATTTT
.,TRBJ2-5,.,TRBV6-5,CASSYSGVSETQYF,TGTGCCAGCAGTTACTCAGGGGTTTCGGAGACCCAGTACTTC
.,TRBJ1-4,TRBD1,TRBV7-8,CASSPPGQANEKLFF,TGTGCCAGCAGCCCACCGGGACAGGCCAATGAAAAACTGTTTTTT
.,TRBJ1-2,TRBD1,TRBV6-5,CASSSIGQAYGYTF,TGTGCCAGCAGTTCCATTGGACAGGCCTATGGCTACACCTTC